At least ten counts were recorded for the clone carrying this TCR beta chain. What it recognizes is unknown. Germline assignment: CDR1 SQVTM and CDR2 ANQGSEA. The CDR3 spans 13 residues. The V end was cut by 0 bases, the J end by 4 bases, with 9 bases between. The sample belongs to a study of T cell repertoires in cytomegalovirus infection. Study-wide background: Matching HLA type, along with CMV infection, was indicated by public TCR beta signatures. Study outcomes and limitations: The ex vivo response showed dominance by HLA-C-restricted CMV-specific TCR beta clonotypes. Cumulative frequency of public TCR beta families picked out carriers of CMV plus the relevant HLA.

TCRdb reprocessed the reads via MiXCR and lists one record per CDR3 protein. The top ten clones hold about a sixth of a sample with 130,000 or so distinct CDR3 sequences, roughly 6% of them seen once. The source is a human donor in good health (CMV status not recorded). Some clones in this sample may be carry-over from other donors' samples. Source material: PBMCs. V gene TRBV29-1 combines with J gene TRBJ1-2, with D hard to call. DNA of the CDR3: TGCAGCGTTGAAGATCCCGGCCTCTATGGCTACACCTTC. It yields the protein CSVEDPGLYGYTF.